What follows is one TCR beta chain and its context. Data came from immunoSEQ multiplex PCR; TCRdb stores just in-frame clones and leaves some out. The sample has 22,000 or so clones, 70% to 90% seen once. This sample was taken from a study of T cells in tuberculosis. Specified time point: new active TB diagnosis, blood taken before or within 7 days of starting treatment. The CDR3 extends over 16 amino acids. Trimming cost V 4 bases and J 1 base; bases outside gene matches: 6. The germline V gene encodes CDR1 SNHLY and CDR2 FYNNEI. This rearrangement joins TRBV2 to TRBJ1-5, with TRBD1 identical over 8 bases. The sequence was collected from an adult with tuberculosis. The specimen comprised PBMCs, sampled at tuberculosis diagnosis. The CDR3 reads CASSVQGGRSNQPQHF. CDR3 nucleotides: TGTGCCAGCAGTGTACAGGGGGGAAGGAGCAATCAGCCCCAGCATTTT.